This entry features one T cell receptor (beta chain) sequence. Its antigen remains unidentified. No clone much larger than this one lies a single base away; base qualities are absent. TCR beta CDR3 regions were amplified from RNA transcripts. The TCR CDR3 was subjected to a first round of RT-PCR using the HTBI primer set and the Qiagen OneStep RT-PCR kit. A second multiplex PCR round built the libraries, followed by size selection and purification. The libraries were sequenced on an Illumina HiSeq2000 using paired-end 100 bp reads. In the paper's pipeline: Raw data were processed with SOAPnuke, discarding reads with adapters, uncalled bases, mean Phred below 15, or no exact constant-primer or identifier match. High-quality paired reads were merged using COPE v1.2.5, and each unique nucleotide sequence was defined as a clonotype. Clonotypes were aligned to IMGT TRBV, TRBD and TRBJ reference segments using MiTCR v1.1. Only V-J combinations with frequency above 0.0001, covering 98% to 99.2% of repertoires, were analysed. A TCS score was defined as the ratio between F50 (clonal expansion) and ExV (chaos), using BLOSUM62-based TCRdist between CDR3 peptides within each V-J. Welch's t-statistics and random forest reduced around 510 V-J features to 10 to 15, which were used in a naive Bayes classifier (R e1071). The public reads were run again by TCRdb, first through fastp at Q25 and then through MiXCR, and only productive beta chains were kept. A single entry per CDR3 protein holds the most common genes and DNA from its merged rows. The V and J calls, along with clone size, are taken from TCRdb and not from the paper's own processing. The sample table contains about 300,000 distinct CDR3 sequences; only one count was recorded for roughly a fifth of them. About 40% of the sample is held by the ten biggest clonotypes.

The sample originates from a study of T cells in Graves' hyperthyroidism and ophthalmopathy (dated by TCRdb to between 2017 and 2020). In terms of the full investigation: Peripheral blood samples were taken at initial diagnosis, before any treatment was given. TCR V-J signatures able to tell the groups apart were searched for in a discovery cohort of 90 to 100 patients, of whom approximately 40 had Graves' ophthalmopathy and roughly 59 had stable Graves' hyperthyroidism. For training and testing, the 100 or so patients in the discovery cohort were randomly divided in a 7:3 ratio. TCR Vbeta CDR3 sequencing of approximately 140 peripheral blood samples (43 ophthalmopathy, 75 hyperthyroidism and some 17 progressor patients) is reported in the paper. Thyroid tissue and blood T-cell repertoires from six Graves' hyperthyroidism patients were also compared in the study. Whether ophthalmopathy could be predicted prospectively was tested in an independent validation cohort made up of 18 hyperthyroidism patients plus 17 patients who later progressed to ophthalmopathy. After blood sampling, hyperthyroidism patients were treated with methimazole at a starting dose of 30 mg daily, and ophthalmopathy patients were treated with high-dose intravenous methylprednisolone. Study-wide findings and limitations: In validation, the model predicted progression to ophthalmopathy with over 65% sensitivity and roughly 72% specificity, a median of 6.5 months before onset. Most expanded thyroid clonotypes (frequency above 0.001) were also detected in blood, suggesting blood repertoires may reflect thyroid immune responses. A 13 V-J signature model separated ophthalmopathy from stable hyperthyroidism, with nearly 90% sensitivity and around 84% specificity in cross-validation and 80%/75% in testing. Sample size was not statistically predetermined, and investigators were not blinded to group allocation.

Via the germline V gene, CDR1 is SNHLY and CDR2 FYNNEI. The germline ends are 15 bases apart after V is trimmed by 6 bases and J by 0 bases. The CDR3 numbers 16 residues from cysteine through phenylalanine. Of all the DNA, just the CDR3 is kept, 48 bases in frame from base 1. In the ophthalmopathy patients, disease was moderately to severely active, with a Clinical Activity Score of 3 or more, a NOSPECS grade of 4 or more, and a duration of less than 3 months. Patients with uncontrolled infections, other autoimmune diseases, pregnancy or lactation were excluded. Diagnoses were based on clinical symptoms, serum thyroxine and TRAb, thyroid ultrasound and orbital computed tomography. PBMCs were separated from around 9.1 ml of fresh peripheral blood using Ficoll-Paque density gradient centrifugation. Total RNA was extracted using Trizol reagent, and RNA quality was assessed on an Agilent 2100 Bioanalyzer.

The source is a man between 50 and 59 years old with Graves' ophthalmopathy. Sample: blood. The chain is made from TRBV2 and TRBJ1-3; a tentative D match to TRBD1 spans 6 bases. The base sequence is TGTGCCAGCAGCAAAGGACAGCTCAGCTCTGGAAACACCATATATTTT. Its translation is CASSKGQLSSGNTIYF.